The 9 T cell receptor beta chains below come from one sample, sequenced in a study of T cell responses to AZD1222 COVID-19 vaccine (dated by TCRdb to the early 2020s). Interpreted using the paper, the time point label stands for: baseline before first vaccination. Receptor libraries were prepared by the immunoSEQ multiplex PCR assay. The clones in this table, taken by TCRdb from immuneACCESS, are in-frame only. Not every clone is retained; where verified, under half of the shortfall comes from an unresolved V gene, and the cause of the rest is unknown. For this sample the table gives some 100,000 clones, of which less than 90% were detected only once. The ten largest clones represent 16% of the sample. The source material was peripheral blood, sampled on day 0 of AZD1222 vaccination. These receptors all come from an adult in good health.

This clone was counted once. The CDR3 region has the DNA TGTGCCAGCAGCCAAGTCGCGCTTGGGGGCGGTGAGCAGTTCTTC. It yields the protein CASSQVALGGGEQFF. The chain carries TRBV3-1 (or the pseudogene TRBV3-2) and TRBJ2-1, with D possibly being TRBD1 (6 bases). This CDR3 is built from 15 residues. Trimming shortened V by 1 base and J by 9 bases, and 16 bases separated the two germline ends. Looked up from germline, CDR1 is LGHDT and CDR2 is YNNKEL (reference sequence).

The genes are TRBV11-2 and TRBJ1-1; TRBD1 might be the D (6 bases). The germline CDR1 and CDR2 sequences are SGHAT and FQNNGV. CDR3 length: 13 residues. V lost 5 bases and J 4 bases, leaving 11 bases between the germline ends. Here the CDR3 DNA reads TGTGCCAGCAGCCTTGGGACAATCACTGAAGCTTTCTTT. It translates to CASSLGTITEAFF.

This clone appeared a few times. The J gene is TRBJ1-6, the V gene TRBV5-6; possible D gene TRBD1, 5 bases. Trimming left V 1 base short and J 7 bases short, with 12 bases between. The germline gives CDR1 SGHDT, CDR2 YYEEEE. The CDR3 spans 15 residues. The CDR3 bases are TGTGCCAGCAGCTTGCAGGGAGTTTGGAATTCACCCCTCCACTTT. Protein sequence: CASSLQGVWNSPLHF.

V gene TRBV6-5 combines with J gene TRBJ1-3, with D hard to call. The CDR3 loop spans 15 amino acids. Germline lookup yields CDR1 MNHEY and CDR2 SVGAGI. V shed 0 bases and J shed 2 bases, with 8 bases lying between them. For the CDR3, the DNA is TGTGCCAGCAGTTACTCGCCCAGTCCTGGAAACACCATATATTTT. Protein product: CASSYSPSPGNTIYF.

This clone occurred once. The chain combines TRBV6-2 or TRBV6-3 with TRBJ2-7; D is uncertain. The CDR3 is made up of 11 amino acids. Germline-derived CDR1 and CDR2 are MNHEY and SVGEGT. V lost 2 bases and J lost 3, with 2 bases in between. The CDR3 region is CASSYLYEQYF. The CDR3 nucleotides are TGTGCCAGCAGTTACCTCTACGAGCAGTACTTC.

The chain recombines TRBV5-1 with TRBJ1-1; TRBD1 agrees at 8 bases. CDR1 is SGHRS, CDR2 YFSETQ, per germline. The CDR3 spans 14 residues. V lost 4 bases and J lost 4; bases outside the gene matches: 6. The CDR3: CASSIGQGGTEAFF. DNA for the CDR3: TGCGCCAGCAGCATAGGACAGGGCGGCACTGAAGCTTTCTTT.

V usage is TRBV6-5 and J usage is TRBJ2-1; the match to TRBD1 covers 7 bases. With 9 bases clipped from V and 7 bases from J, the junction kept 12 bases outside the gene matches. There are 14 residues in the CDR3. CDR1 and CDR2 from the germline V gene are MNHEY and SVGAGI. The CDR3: CASTGVRRLNEQFF. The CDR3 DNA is TGTGCCAGTACAGGGGTGAGAAGGTTGAATGAGCAGTTCTTC.

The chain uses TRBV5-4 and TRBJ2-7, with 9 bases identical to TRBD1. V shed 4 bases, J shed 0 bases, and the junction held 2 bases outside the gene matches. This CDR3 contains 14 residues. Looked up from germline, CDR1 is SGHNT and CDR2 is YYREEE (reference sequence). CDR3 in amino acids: CASSIQGASYEQYF. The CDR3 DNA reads TGTGCCAGCAGCATACAGGGGGCCTCCTACGAGCAGTACTTC. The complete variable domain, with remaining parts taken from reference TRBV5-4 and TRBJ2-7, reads ETGVTQSPTHLIKTRGQQVTLRCSSQSGHNTVSWYQQALGQGPQFIFQYYREEENGRGNFPPRFSGLQFPNYSSELNVNALELDDSALYLCASSIQGASYEQYFGPGTRLTVT.

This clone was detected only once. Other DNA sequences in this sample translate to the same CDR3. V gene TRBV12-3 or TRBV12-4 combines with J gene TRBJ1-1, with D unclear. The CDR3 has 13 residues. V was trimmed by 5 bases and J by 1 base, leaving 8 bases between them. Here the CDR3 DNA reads TGTGCCAGCAGTCCGAGGAGGAACACTGAAGCTTTCTTT. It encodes CASSPRRNTEAFF.